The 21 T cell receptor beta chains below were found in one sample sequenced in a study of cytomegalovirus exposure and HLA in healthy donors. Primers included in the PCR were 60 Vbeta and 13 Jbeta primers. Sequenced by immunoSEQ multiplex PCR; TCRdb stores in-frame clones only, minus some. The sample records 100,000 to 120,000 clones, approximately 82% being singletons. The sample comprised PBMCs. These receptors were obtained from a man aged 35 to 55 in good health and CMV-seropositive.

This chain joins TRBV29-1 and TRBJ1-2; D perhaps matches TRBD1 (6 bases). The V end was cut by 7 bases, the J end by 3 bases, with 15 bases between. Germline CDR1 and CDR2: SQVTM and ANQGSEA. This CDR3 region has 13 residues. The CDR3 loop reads CSALDRIYYGYTF. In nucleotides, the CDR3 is TGCAGCGCCCTGGACAGAATTTACTATGGCTACACCTTC. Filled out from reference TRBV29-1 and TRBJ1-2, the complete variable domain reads SAVISQKPSRDICQRGTSLTIQCQVDSQVTMMFWYRQQPGQSLTLIATANQGSEATYESGFVIDKFPISRPNLTFSTLTVSNMSPEDSSIYLCSALDRIYYGYTFGSGTRLTVV.

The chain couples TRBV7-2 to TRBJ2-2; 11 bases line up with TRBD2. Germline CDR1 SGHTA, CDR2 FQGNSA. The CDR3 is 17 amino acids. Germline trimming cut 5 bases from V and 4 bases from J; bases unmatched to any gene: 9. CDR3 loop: CASSPSPSGRFTGELFF. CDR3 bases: TGTGCCAGCAGCCCCTCCCCTAGCGGGAGGTTCACCGGGGAGCTGTTTTTT.

CDR3 nucleotides: TGTGCCATCAGTGAGCCGCCGCAGGGACAGGGGCGGGAGACCCAGTACTTC. Amino acid sequence: CAISEPPQGQGRETQYF. The rearrangement joins TRBV10-3 to TRBJ2-5, with TRBD1 matching 10 bases. Germline CDR1 reads ENHRY; CDR2 reads SYGVKD. The CDR3 has 17 amino acids. The V segment lost 2 bases and the J segment 5 bases; nucleotides outside the gene matches: 11.

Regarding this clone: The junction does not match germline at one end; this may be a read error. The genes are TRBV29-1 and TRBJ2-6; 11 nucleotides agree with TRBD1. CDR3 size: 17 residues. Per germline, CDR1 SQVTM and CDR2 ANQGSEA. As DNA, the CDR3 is TGCAGCGTTGAGGACAGGGGGCGCTTCTCTGGGGCCAACGGCCTGACTTTC. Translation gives CSVEDRGRFSGANGLTF.

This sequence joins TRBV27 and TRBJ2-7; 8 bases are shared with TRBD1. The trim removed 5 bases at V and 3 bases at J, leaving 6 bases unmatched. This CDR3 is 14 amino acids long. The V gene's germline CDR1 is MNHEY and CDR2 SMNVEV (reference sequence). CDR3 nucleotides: TGTGCCAGCAGTCCCGCCAGGGGGCTCTACGAGCAGTACTTC. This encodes CASSPARGLYEQYF.

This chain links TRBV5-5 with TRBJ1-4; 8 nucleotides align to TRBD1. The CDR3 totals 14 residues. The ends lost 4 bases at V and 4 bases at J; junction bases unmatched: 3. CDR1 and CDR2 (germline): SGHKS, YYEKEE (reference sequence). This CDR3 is CASSKTGDNEKLFF. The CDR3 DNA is TGTGCCAGCAGCAAGACAGGGGATAATGAAAAACTGTTTTTT.

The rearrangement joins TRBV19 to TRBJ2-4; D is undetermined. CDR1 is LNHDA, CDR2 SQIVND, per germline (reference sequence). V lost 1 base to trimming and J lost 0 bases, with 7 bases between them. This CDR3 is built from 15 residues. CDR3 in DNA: TGTGCCAGTAGTATAGCCAGTCTAGCCAAAAACATTCAGTACTTC. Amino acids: CASSIASLAKNIQYF.

Written as DNA, the CDR3 is TGTGCCAGCAGCCTGGAGGGACGGCTCTATGGCTACACCTTC. This encodes CASSLEGRLYGYTF. This rearrangement joins TRBV9 to TRBJ1-2; D perhaps matches TRBD1 (5 bases). V lost 4 bases and J 4 bases, leaving 14 bases between the germline ends. This CDR3 spans 14 amino acids. The V gene's germline CDR1 is SGDLS and CDR2 YYNGEE.

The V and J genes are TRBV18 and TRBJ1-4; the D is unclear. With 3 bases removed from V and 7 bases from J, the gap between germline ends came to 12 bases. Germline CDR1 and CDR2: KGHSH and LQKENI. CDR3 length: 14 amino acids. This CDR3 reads CASSPQTWAEKLFF. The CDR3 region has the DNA TGTGCCAGCTCACCTCAAACCTGGGCTGAAAAACTGTTTTTT.

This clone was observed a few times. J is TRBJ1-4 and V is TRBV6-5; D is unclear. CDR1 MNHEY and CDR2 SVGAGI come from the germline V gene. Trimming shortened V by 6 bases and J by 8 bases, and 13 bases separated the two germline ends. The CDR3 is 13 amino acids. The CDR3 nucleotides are TGTGCCAGCAGCCGCGAGGGCCGAGAAAAACTGTTTTTT. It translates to CASSREGREKLFF.

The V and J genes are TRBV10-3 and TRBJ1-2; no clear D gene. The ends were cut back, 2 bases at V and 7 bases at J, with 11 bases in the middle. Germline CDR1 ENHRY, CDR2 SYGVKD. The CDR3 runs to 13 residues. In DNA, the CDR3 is TGTGCCATCAGTGAGCCGACAAGCGGTGGCTACACCTTC. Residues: CAISEPTSGGYTF.

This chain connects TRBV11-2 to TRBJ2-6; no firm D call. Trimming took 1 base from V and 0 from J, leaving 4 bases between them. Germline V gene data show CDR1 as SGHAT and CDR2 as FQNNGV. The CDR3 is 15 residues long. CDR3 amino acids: CASSLVRSGANVLTF. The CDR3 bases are TGTGCCAGCAGCTTAGTTCGCTCTGGGGCCAACGTCCTGACTTTC. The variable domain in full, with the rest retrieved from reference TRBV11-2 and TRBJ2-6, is EAGVAQSPRYKIIEKRQSVAFWCNPISGHATLYWYQQILGQGPKLLIQFQNNGVVDDSQLPKDRFSAERLKGVDSTLKIQPAKLEDSAVYLCASSLVRSGANVLTFGAGSRLTVL.

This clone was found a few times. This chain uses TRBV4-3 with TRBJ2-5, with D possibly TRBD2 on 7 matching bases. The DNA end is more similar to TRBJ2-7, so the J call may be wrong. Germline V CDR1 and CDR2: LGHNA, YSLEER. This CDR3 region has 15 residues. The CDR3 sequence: CASSQDRGRGNEQYF. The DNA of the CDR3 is TGCGCCAGCAGCCAAGATCGGGGGAGGGGGAACGAGCAGTACTTC.

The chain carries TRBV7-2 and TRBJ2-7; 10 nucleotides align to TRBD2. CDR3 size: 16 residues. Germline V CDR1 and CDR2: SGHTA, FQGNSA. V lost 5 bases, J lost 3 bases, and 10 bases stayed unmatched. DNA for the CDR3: TGTGCCAGCAGCCTGAGGACTAGCGGTCTTAACTACGAGCAGTACTTC. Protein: CASSLRTSGLNYEQYF.

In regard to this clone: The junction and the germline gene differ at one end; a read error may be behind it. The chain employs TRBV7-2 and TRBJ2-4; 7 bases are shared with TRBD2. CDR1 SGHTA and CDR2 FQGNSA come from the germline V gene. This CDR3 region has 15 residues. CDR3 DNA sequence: TGTGCCAGCAGCTTATTCCGGACTAGACTAAACAGTCAGTACTTC. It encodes CASSLFRTRLNSQYF.

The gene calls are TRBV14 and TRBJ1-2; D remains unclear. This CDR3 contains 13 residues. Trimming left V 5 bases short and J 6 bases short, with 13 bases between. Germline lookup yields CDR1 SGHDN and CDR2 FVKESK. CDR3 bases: TGTGCCAGCAGCAGACTCAGTGGAGATGGCTACACCTTC. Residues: CASSRLSGDGYTF.

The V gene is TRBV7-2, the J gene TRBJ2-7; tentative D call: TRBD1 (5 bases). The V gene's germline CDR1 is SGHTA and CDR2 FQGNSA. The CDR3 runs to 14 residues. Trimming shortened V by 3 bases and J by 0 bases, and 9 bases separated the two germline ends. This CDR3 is CASSFNRNSYEQYF. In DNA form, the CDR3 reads TGTGCCAGCAGCTTCAACAGGAACTCCTACGAGCAGTACTTC.

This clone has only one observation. CDR3 bases: TGTGCCAGCAGACTAGGCGAGGGAAACACTGAAGCTTTCTTT. Amino acid sequence: CASRLGEGNTEAFF. The gene calls are TRBV7-9 and TRBJ1-1; no firm D call. CDR1 is SEHNR and CDR2 is FQNEAQ in the germline V gene (reference sequence). The CDR3 totals 14 residues. Trimming stripped 6 bases from V and 2 bases from J, with 13 bases between.

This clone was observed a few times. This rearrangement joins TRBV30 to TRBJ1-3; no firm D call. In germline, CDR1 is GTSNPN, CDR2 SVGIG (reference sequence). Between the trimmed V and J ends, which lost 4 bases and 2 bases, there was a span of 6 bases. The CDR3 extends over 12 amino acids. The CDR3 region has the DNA TGTGCCTGGAAGCCTGCTGGAAACACCATATATTTT. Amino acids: CAWKPAGNTIYF. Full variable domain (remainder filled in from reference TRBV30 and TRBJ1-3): SQTIHQWPATLVQPVGSPLSLECTVEGTSNPNLYWYRQAAGRGLQLLFYSVGIGQISSEVPQNLSASRPQDRQFILSSKKLLLSDSGFYLCAWKPAGNTIYFGEGSWLTVV.

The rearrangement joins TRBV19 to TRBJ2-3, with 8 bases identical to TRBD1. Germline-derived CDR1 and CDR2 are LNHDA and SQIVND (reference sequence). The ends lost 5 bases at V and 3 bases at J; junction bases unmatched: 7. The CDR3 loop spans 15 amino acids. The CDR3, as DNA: TGTGCCAGTAGTCCGGACAGGGTTAGTACAGATACGCAGTATTTT. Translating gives CASSPDRVSTDTQYF.

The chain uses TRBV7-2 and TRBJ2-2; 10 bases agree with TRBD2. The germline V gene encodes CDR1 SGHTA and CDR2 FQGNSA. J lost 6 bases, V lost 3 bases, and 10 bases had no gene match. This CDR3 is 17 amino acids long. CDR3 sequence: CASSFQRGGRSAGELFF. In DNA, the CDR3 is TGTGCCAGCAGCTTTCAGCGGGGGGGAAGGTCTGCCGGGGAGCTGTTTTTT.